Listed below are T cell receptor beta chains from one sample, sequenced in a study of CXCR3-negative and CXCR3-positive naive CD8 T cells. TCRdb reprocessed the 5' RACE reads, keeping one entry per CDR3 protein, no DNA. Its table records about 60,000 distinct CDR3 sequences. The sample consisted of naive CXCR3+ CD8+ T cells from blood. These receptors originate from a human donor in good health. Some clones in this sample may be carry-over from other donors' samples. Each CDR3 is given with its conserved first and last residue.

V gene	J gene	CDR3 protein
TRBV7-8	TRBJ1-1	CASSLLAQGEVTEAFF
TRBV29-1	TRBJ1-1	CSGRQGGTEAFF
TRBV7-9	TRBJ2-3	CASSARGADTQYF
TRBV20-1	TRBJ2-2	CSATDQPRSGELFF
TRBV28	TRBJ2-5	CASSLGPTAQYF
TRBV19	TRBJ2-1	CASSLPLYNEQFF
TRBV5-1	TRBJ2-6	CASRLNRAGANVLTF
TRBV20-1	TRBJ1-2	CSARGTGVDGYTF
TRBV6-2/TRBV6-3	TRBJ2-1	CASSYGIGNEQFF
TRBV20-1	TRBJ2-7	CSAESLADYEQYF
TRBV18	TRBJ1-1	CASSPGQFTEAFF
TRBV29-1	TRBJ1-2	CSAVVGTGRRGYTF
TRBV7-9	TRBJ2-1	CASSFAGLAGQAFLYEQFF
TRBV20-1	TRBJ2-7	CSVATLQGRYEQYF
TRBV7-2	TRBJ2-7	CASTDDWISYEQYF
TRBV29-1	TRBJ2-6	CSVYSGANVLTF
TRBV25-1	TRBJ2-1	CASSGLGGWLF
TRBV12-3/TRBV12-4	TRBJ2-1	CASSFPAATGGNNEQFF
TRBV7-8	TRBJ2-1	CASSPQGQGPLGEQFF
TRBV6-5	TRBJ1-2	CASSYSRSDGYTF
TRBV7-2	TRBJ2-7	CASSATSGVLYEQYF
TRBV19	TRBJ1-5	CAGRLPGNQPQHF
TRBV6-6	TRBJ1-1	CASSLTVPPAFF
TRBV6-6	TRBJ2-1	CASNPPAGTNNEQFF
TRBV6-5	TRBJ2-7	CASSYATGGPYEQYF
TRBV29-1	TRBJ2-1	CSVDLLGSYNEQFF
TRBV6-2/TRBV6-3	TRBJ2-1	CASSRDENNEQFF
TRBV19	TRBJ2-1	CASSINIGITGDNEQFF
TRBV7-8	TRBJ2-3	CASISLGSGAADTQYF
TRBV6-5	TRBJ2-5	CASSSIGQGFQETQYF
TRBV7-2	TRBJ2-7	CASSFGTVGLYEQYF
TRBV4-2	TRBJ2-7	CASSQGSSYEQYF
TRBV12-3/TRBV12-4	TRBJ2-7	CASSLKFGTGGKRGVDEQYF
TRBV4-3	TRBJ2-7	CASSLGTAYEQYF
TRBV7-3	TRBJ2-1	CASSSYRGDEQFF
TRBV7-3	TRBJ2-6	CASSLTALSGANVLTF
TRBV6-8	TRBJ2-7	CASRLAAYEQYF
TRBV6-2/TRBV6-3	TRBJ2-3	CASSYSAHRADTQYF
TRBV4-3	TRBJ2-7	CASSQDRDAAYEQYF
TRBV11-3	TRBJ2-1	CASSPGVGQGNNEQFF
TRBV7-2	TRBJ2-1	CASSSRDLYNEQFF
TRBV6-2/TRBV6-3	TRBJ2-7	CASSYSGRTYEQYF
TRBV4-3	TRBJ2-3	CASSQEQGFTDTQYF
TRBV7-8	TRBJ2-7	CASSLEGQGTYEQYF
TRBV7-2	TRBJ2-7	CASKGSGPYEQYF
TRBV6-6	TRBJ2-7	CASSNRDRDYEQYF
TRBV27	TRBJ2-7	CASSSGDYEQYF
TRBV6-5	TRBJ2-1	CASSVLAGGLYNEQFF